Shown below are 24 T cell receptor beta chains from a single sample sequenced in a study of T cells in Graves' hyperthyroidism and ophthalmopathy. The investigators amplified TCR beta CDR3 regions from RNA transcripts. During a first-round RT-PCR of the TCR CDR3, the HTBI primer set was used. TCRdb re-called the multiplex PCR reads with MiXCR, one entry per CDR3 protein. Here the sample spans around 300,000 distinct CDR3 sequences, roughly an eighth being singletons. The sample taken for sequencing was blood. These receptors were obtained from a woman aged 35 to 49 with Graves' ophthalmopathy.

This clonotype turned up a few times. The chain employs TRBV10-3 and TRBJ2-3; TRBD2 matches 13 bases. The CDR3 spans 15 residues. The germline V gene has CDR1 ENHRY and CDR2 SYGVKD. V lost 9 bases, J lost 1 base, and 4 bases stayed unmatched. The CDR3 DNA reads as TGTGCCATTTCCGGGACTAGCGGGGGCACAGATACGCAGTATTTT. Translation: CAISGTSGGTDTQYF.

Ten or more counts support this clonotype. CDR3: CASSLWGAWRADEKLFF. The CDR3 DNA reads as TGTGCCAGCAGTTTATGGGGCGCGTGGAGGGCAGATGAAAAACTGTTTTTT. The chain has TRBV28 and TRBJ1-4; D unclear. The germline V and J ends were trimmed by 0 bases and 6 bases, with 17 bases remaining between them. CDR3 length equals 17 residues. The germline CDR1 and CDR2 sequences are MDHEN and SYDVKM.

This clonotype was found many times. The V call is TRBV5-6, the J call TRBJ2-7; either TRBD1 or TRBD2 may fit D (5 bases each). V was clipped by 3 bases and J by 1 base, with 8 bases between them. Germline values: CDR1 SGHDT, CDR2 YYEEEE. This CDR3 contains 13 residues. CDR3 sequence (DNA): TGTGCCAGCAGCTGGGACCTGTCCTACGAGCAGTACTTC. Protein product: CASSWDLSYEQYF.

In this sample, this clonotype turned up a few times. The rearrangement links TRBV3-1 to TRBJ2-1; 13 bases agree with TRBD2. The CDR3 spans 18 residues. CDR1 LGHDT and CDR2 YNNKEL come from the germline V gene (reference sequence). With V trimmed by 0 bases and J by 7 bases, 9 bases remained unmatched. The CDR3 here is CASSQDLGLAGVRNEQFF. CDR3 nucleotides: TGTGCCAGCAGCCAAGACTTAGGACTAGCGGGAGTAAGAAATGAGCAGTTCTTC.

This clonotype was observed at least ten times. This chain uses TRBV2 with TRBJ2-1; either TRBD1 or TRBD2 may supply D (7 bases each). Trimming removed 10 bases at V and 0 bases at J, with 16 bases between. The CDR3 has 15 residues. The V gene's germline CDR1 is SNHLY and CDR2 FYNNEI. The CDR3 coding sequence is TGTGCCACCCCAGGGGGGGGGAGCTCCTACAATGAGCAGTTCTTC. Protein product: CATPGGGSSYNEQFF.

This clonotype was detected a few times. The chain is built from TRBV12-5 and TRBJ2-5, with a tentative D call TRBD2 (6 bases). This CDR3 is built from 13 residues. CDR1 LGHNT and CDR2 FRNRAP come from the germline V gene. V was trimmed by 6 bases and J by 2 bases, leaving 10 bases between them. CDR3 sequence (DNA): TGTGCTAGTGGAATCCGGGAGCAAGAGACCCAGTACTTC. Its translation: CASGIREQETQYF. Full variable domain (remainder filled in from reference TRBV12-5 and TRBJ2-5): DARVTQTPRHKVTEMGQEVTMRCQPILGHNTVFWYRQTMMQGLELLAYFRNRAPLDDSGMPKDRFSAEMPDATLATLKIQPSEPRDSAVYFCASGIREQETQYFGPGTRLLVL.

The sample holds many counts of this clonotype. The J gene is TRBJ2-7, the V gene TRBV11-2; 8 bases align to TRBD1. The germline CDR1 and CDR2 sequences are SGHAT and FQNNGV. This CDR3 is 15 amino acids long. With V trimmed by 3 bases and J by 2 bases, 6 bases remained unmatched. CDR3 sequence reads: CASSFSGQGAYEQYF. The CDR3 DNA follows: TGTGCCAGCAGCTTTAGTGGACAGGGAGCCTACGAGCAGTACTTC.

This clonotype was counted ten times or more. The rearrangement joins TRBV11-2 to TRBJ1-1; 7 bases fit TRBD1. This CDR3 contains 14 residues. After removal of 5 bases from V and 1 base from J, the junction contained 4 bases not matched to a gene. Germline V lookup: CDR1 SGHAT, CDR2 FQNNGV. CDR3 bases: TGTGCCAGCAGCGCCTGGACAGGGAACACTGAAGCTTTCTTT. This sequence encodes CASSAWTGNTEAFF.

This clonotype was picked up many times. This rearrangement joins TRBV20-1 to TRBJ2-7, with 7 bases lining up with TRBD1. CDR1 is DFQATT and CDR2 is SNEGSKA in the germline V gene (reference sequence). After removal of 6 bases from V and 4 bases from J, the junction contained 15 bases not matched to a gene. CDR3 length: 15 amino acids. CDR3 in DNA: TGCAGTGCCCCAGGGCTAGGTCAGGGGGAATACGAGCAGTACTTC. This encodes CSAPGLGQGEYEQYF.

Details on this clonotype: One junction end does not reproduce the germline sequence, and a read error may be involved. The chain employs TRBV5-5 and TRBJ2-5; D is perhaps TRBD1 (6 bases). The CDR3 has 14 residues. CDR1 is SGHKS and CDR2 is YYEKEE in the germline V gene (reference sequence). The CDR3 DNA sequence: TGTGCCAGCAGCAAGCCCGGACAGCAAGGGACCCAGTACTTC. This codes for CASSKPGQQGTQYF. Full variable domain (missing parts from reference TRBV5-5 and TRBJ2-5): DAGVTQSPTHLIKTRGQQVTLRCSPISGHKSVSWYQQVLGQGPQFIFQYYEKEERGRGNFPDRFSARQFPNYSSELNVNALLLGDSALYLCASSKPGQQGTQYFGPGTRLLVL.

This clonotype has only a few counts. This sequence joins TRBV20-1 and TRBJ1-6; 10 nucleotides line up with TRBD1. Per germline, CDR1 DFQATT and CDR2 SNEGSKA (reference sequence). Unmatched junction bases numbered 4, after V lost 2 bases and J lost 0 bases. The CDR3 is 17 amino acids. CDR3 nucleotides: TGCAGTGCTAGAAGGGACAGGGGATTCTCCTATAATTCACCCCTCCACTTT. This codes for CSARRDRGFSYNSPLHF.

This clonotype was seen repeatedly, ten times or more. The V and J genes are TRBV7-8 and TRBJ1-6; the D is unclear. Germline lookup yields CDR1 SGHVS and CDR2 FQNEAQ. Trimming removed 4 bases at V and 7 bases at J, with 11 bases between. The CDR3 is made up of 14 amino acids. The CDR3 DNA reads as TGTGCCAGCAGCTCCCTTCCCGGGAATTCACCCCTCCACTTT. Its protein product is CASSSLPGNSPLHF.

This clonotype has a count of ten or more. The V call is TRBV20-1, the J call TRBJ2-1, with D possibly being TRBD2 (6 bases). The germline gives CDR1 DFQATT, CDR2 SNEGSKA (reference sequence). The CDR3 has 14 residues. V lost 3 bases and J lost 9, with 18 bases in between. The CDR3 here is CSASITARGGEQFF. CDR3 in DNA: TGCAGTGCTAGCATCACCGCGCGGGGTGGTGAGCAGTTCTTC.

This clonotype was found many times. This chain links TRBV7-9 with TRBJ1-1; D is unresolved. From germline, CDR1 is SEHNR and CDR2 FQNEAQ (reference sequence). The V and J ends lost 2 bases and 7 bases respectively, with 8 bases between them. The CDR3 loop spans 12 amino acids. The CDR3, as DNA: TGTGCCAGCAGCTTAATGGAAAATGAAGCTTTCTTT. Translating it yields CASSLMENEAFF.

This clonotype was picked up many times. The chain carries TRBV15 and TRBJ2-1, with 7 bases aligning to TRBD2. This CDR3 comprises 15 residues. After removal of 1 base from V and 9 bases from J, the junction contained 9 bases not matched to a gene. Germline V lookup: CDR1 LNHNV, CDR2 YYDKDF (reference sequence). The CDR3 DNA sequence: TGTGCCACCAGCAGAGCCCGGACCGGCGGGGGTGAGCAGTTCTTC. Amino acid sequence: CATSRARTGGGEQFF.

This clonotype was picked up a small number of times. A read error may explain this, as a much larger clone is one base away. The chain links TRBV20-1 to TRBJ2-3; the D is unclear. Germline V gene lookup returns CDR1 DFQATT and CDR2 SNEGSKA (reference sequence). The CDR3 contains 15 residues. In nucleotides, the CDR3 is TGCAGTGCTAGAGATCTGGGGTGGGTAGCAGATGCGCAGTATTTT. Translation: CSARDLGWVADAQYF.

For this clonotype: This may stem from a read error, because a much larger clone lies one nucleotide away. This sequence joins TRBV27 and TRBJ1-6; D is possibly TRBD1 (5 bases). Germline CDR1 MNHEY, CDR2 SMNVEV (reference sequence). This CDR3 is 17 amino acids long. Trimming left V 5 bases short and J 9 bases short, with 23 bases between. The CDR3 region has the DNA TGTGCCAGCAGTCCAAATGTCCCAGGGAGCCTCAGTTCACCCCTCCACTTT. It translates to CASSPNVPGSLSSPLHF.

The chain uses TRBV7-9 and TRBJ1-3; possible D gene TRBD1, 5 bases. Germline CDR1 is SEHNR and CDR2 is FQNEAQ (reference sequence). Trimming took off 5 bases at V and 3 bases at J, with 11 bases between the two ends. This CDR3 has 14 amino acids. CDR3 region: CASSRGSDGNTIYF. The CDR3 DNA reads as TGTGCCAGCAGCCGGGGCTCTGATGGAAACACCATATATTTT.

This clonotype came up many times. This rearrangement joins TRBV6-1 to TRBJ2-1; 9 bases align to TRBD2. The CDR3 spans 18 residues. V was pared by 5 bases and J by 6 bases, with 17 bases of the junction left unmatched. Germline loops: CDR1 MNHNS, CDR2 SASEGT. Here the CDR3 reads CASSYLLSGGRVGNEQFF. As DNA, the CDR3 is TGTGCCAGCAGTTACCTACTGAGTGGCGGGAGGGTCGGCAATGAGCAGTTCTTC.

There are many counts of this clonotype. The genes are TRBV7-2 and TRBJ2-4; the match to TRBD2 covers 8 bases. The V gene end was trimmed by 1 base and the J gene end by 1 base; junction bases not matched to a gene: 3. CDR3 length equals 16 residues. CDR1 is SGHTA and CDR2 is FQGNSA in the germline V gene. This chain's CDR3 is CASSLVSGGAKNIQYF. In nucleotides, the CDR3 is TGTGCCAGCAGCTTAGTATCGGGAGGGGCCAAAAACATTCAGTACTTC.

There are many counts of this clonotype. V gene TRBV6-1 combines with J gene TRBJ2-7, with a possible D match to TRBD1 (5 bases). Germline V gene lookup returns CDR1 MNHNS and CDR2 SASEGT. The CDR3 has 13 residues. Between the trimmed V and J ends, which lost 7 bases and 2 bases, there was a span of 12 bases. CDR3 region: CASKGSQTYEQYF. For the CDR3, the DNA is TGTGCCAGCAAGGGGTCGCAGACCTACGAGCAGTACTTC.

The CDR3 reads CAISELGGLAFF. CDR3 DNA sequence: TGTGCCATCAGTGAACTAGGGGGTTTAGCTTTCTTT. The gene calls are TRBV10-3 and TRBJ1-1; D may be TRBD1 (6 bases). The CDR3 runs 12 residues. Germline CDR1 is ENHRY and CDR2 is SYGVKD. Trimming cost V 3 bases and J 10 bases, with 12 bases left between them.

The chain has TRBV10-3 and TRBJ1-2; 7 bases match TRBD1. The V and J ends lost 2 bases and 5 bases, in that order; junction bases with no gene match: 8. This CDR3 region has 15 residues. Germline V lookup: CDR1 ENHRY, CDR2 SYGVKD. As DNA, the CDR3 is TGTGCCATCAGTGAGAGCCAGGGACAGAAATATGGCTACACCTTC. It is translated as CAISESQGQKYGYTF.

This clonotype was recorded a few times. This rearrangement joins TRBV18 to TRBJ1-1; D gene uncertain. Germline V CDR1 and CDR2: KGHSH, LQKENI. Trimming removed 1 base at V and 0 bases at J, with 9 bases between. The CDR3 has 15 amino acids. The CDR3, as DNA: TGTGCCAGCTCACCACGTCCTGATCTGAACACTGAAGCTTTCTTT. It codes for CASSPRPDLNTEAFF. Supplemented by reference TRBV18 and TRBJ1-1, the full variable domain reads NAGVMQNPRHLVRRRGQEARLRCSPMKGHSHVYWYRQLPEEGLKFMVYLQKENIIDESGMPKERFSAEFPKEGPSILRIQQVVRGDSAAYFCASSPRPDLNTEAFFGQGTRLTVV.